The clone carrying this TCR beta chain is a singleton in its sample. This CDR3 comprises 17 residues. Germline V CDR1 and CDR2: SGHAT, FQNNGV. J was trimmed by 4 bases and V by 4 bases; bases with no gene match: 13. This table comes from immunoSEQ multiplex PCR, and its TCRdb copy is limited to in-frame clones, with some not included. The sample yields about 260,000 clones, around 89% seen once. These data come from a study of blood T cell repertoires in COVID-19. What was sequenced was PBMCs or T cells enriched from blood (not recorded which). The rearrangement joins TRBV11-2 to TRBJ2-3; TRBD2 agrees at 8 bases. The TCR sequence derives from a man aged 50 to 59 who had been exposed to COVID-19. CDR3 in amino acids: CASSSNGRGVLADTQYF. CDR3 sequence (DNA): TGTGCCAGCAGCTCGAACGGGAGGGGGGTACTGGCAGATACGCAGTATTTT.